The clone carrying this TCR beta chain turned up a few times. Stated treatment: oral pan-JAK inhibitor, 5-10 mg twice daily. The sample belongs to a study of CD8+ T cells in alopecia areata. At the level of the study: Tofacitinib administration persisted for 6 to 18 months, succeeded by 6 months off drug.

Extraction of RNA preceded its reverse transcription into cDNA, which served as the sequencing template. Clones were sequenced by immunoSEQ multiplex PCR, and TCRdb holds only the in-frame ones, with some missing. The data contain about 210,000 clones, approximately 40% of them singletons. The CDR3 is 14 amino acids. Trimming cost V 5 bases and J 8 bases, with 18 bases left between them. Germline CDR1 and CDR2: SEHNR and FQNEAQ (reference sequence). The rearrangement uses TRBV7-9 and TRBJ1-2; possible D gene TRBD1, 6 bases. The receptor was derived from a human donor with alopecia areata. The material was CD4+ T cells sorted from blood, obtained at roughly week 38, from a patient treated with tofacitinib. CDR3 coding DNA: TGTGCCAGCAGCCTCAATCGGTTACAGGGCGGCTACACCTTC. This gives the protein CASSLNRLQGGYTF.